This is a list of T cell receptor beta chains from one sample in a study of Graves' ophthalmopathy and Graves' hyperthyroidism. TCRdb called the multiplex PCR reads again in MiXCR, with one record for every CDR3 protein. Among 680,000 or so distinct CDR3 sequences listed, 20% to 25% were seen once. Specimen: peripheral blood. The receptor set was obtained from a woman younger than 30 with stable Graves' hyperthyroidism. Some clones in this sample may be carry-over from other donors' samples. Both conserved end residues are part of each CDR3. The order of the fields is clone size, V gene, J gene, D gene, CDR3 DNA, CDR3 protein. D genes are given only for firm matches. A row's size may be missing; if present it is once, few, many or a size class.

many	TRBV20-1	TRBJ2-5	TRBD2	TGCAGTGCCCTTCGCGGGAGCGTCGGTGAGACCCAGTACTTC	CSALRGSVGETQYF
-	TRBV5-1	TRBJ2-4	TRBD2	TGCGCCAGCAGCTTGGATAGCGGGGGACCTCAGTACTTC	CASSLDSGGPQYF
many	TRBV29-1	TRBJ2-5	-	TGCAGCTACCGAGCAATGGAGACCCAGTACTTC	CSYRAMETQYF
few	TRBV7-6	TRBJ2-2	TRBD1	TGTGCCAGCAGCTCGTCGACAGGGCGGAACACCGGGGAGCTGTTTTTT	CASSSSTGRNTGELFF
many	TRBV6-2/TRBV6-3	TRBJ1-5	-	TGTGCCAGCAGTTATTTGAGACACGGCAATCAGCCCCAGCATTTT	CASSYLRHGNQPQHF
many	TRBV6-5	TRBJ2-5	-	TGTGCCAGCAGTTACGGCTCTAAGGGTACCCAGTACTTC	CASSYGSKGTQYF
-	TRBV28	TRBJ2-7	TRBD1	TGTGCCAGCAGTTTGAAGGACAGGGGCCATTCCTACGAGCAGTACTTC	CASSLKDRGHSYEQYF
few	TRBV5-1	TRBJ2-5	TRBD1	TGCGCCAGCAGCTTGGAAGGGGGCGAAGAGACCCAGTACTTC	CASSLEGGEETQYF
many	TRBV20-1	TRBJ1-1	-	TGCAGTGCTGGACCTCGGGGGATCAACACTGAAGCTTTCTTT	CSAGPRGINTEAFF
many	TRBV2	TRBJ2-7	-	TGTGCCAGCAGTGAAGGGGTGGGGAGAGGGGACCACTCCTACGAGCAGTACTTC	CASSEGVGRGDHSYEQYF
many	TRBV29-1	TRBJ1-2	-	TGCAGCGTCGCCCGGGACGGAGAGATCTATGGCTACACCTTC	CSVARDGEIYGYTF
many	TRBV11-2	TRBJ2-7	TRBD2	TGTGCCAGCAGCTTACTCGTGGGGGGGACGGGGGAGCAGTACTTC	CASSLLVGGTGEQYF
-	TRBV6-5	TRBJ1-2	-	TGTGCCAGCAGTTCCACGACCAATAACTATGGCTACACCTTC	CASSSTTNNYGYTF
-	TRBV5-1	TRBJ2-7	TRBD2	TGCGCCAGCAGCTATCGGACTAGCGGGGGGGCCCCCTACGAGCAGTACTTC	CASSYRTSGGAPYEQYF
-	TRBV3-1	TRBJ1-1	-	TGTGCCAGCAGCCATCACAGGGAGGCTGAAGCTGTCTTT	CASSHHREAEAVF
-	TRBV12-3/TRBV12-4	TRBJ1-1	-	TGTGCCAGCAGTTTCGAGGCGGCCACTGAAGCTTTCTTT	CASSFEAATEAFF
few	TRBV19	TRBJ2-7	-	TGTGCCAGTAGTACCACGTACGGCGGCGAGCAGTACTTC	CASSTTYGGEQYF
many	TRBV6-2/TRBV6-3	TRBJ1-6	-	TGTGCCAGCAGTCCCCCCAGGGCTTCACCCCTCCACTTT	CASSPPRASPLHF
-	TRBV11-2	TRBJ2-5	-	TGTGCCAGCAGCTTAGATTGGGGCTACCAAGAGACCCAGTACTTC	CASSLDWGYQETQYF
many	TRBV5-1	TRBJ1-1	-	TGCGCCAGCACTCCGGGTTTCGCCACTGAAGCTTTCTTT	CASTPGFATEAFF
-	TRBV27	TRBJ2-5	TRBD1	TGTGCCAGCAGTACCCGGGGCAGGGGGCGGTGGGAGACCCAGTACTTC	CASSTRGRGRWETQYF
many	TRBV29-1	TRBJ2-7	TRBD1	TGCAGCGGAGAGACCCAGGGGGCCGAGCAGTACTTC	CSGETQGAEQYF